These 7 T cell receptor beta chains originate from one sample sequenced in a study of CD8+ T cells in alopecia areata. The authors extracted RNA and reverse transcribed it into cDNA as the sequencing template. Clones were sequenced by immunoSEQ multiplex PCR, and TCRdb holds only the in-frame ones, with some missing. The table lists around 7,300 clones, almost 65% of them singletons. Researchers gathered lesional scalp punch biopsies and peripheral blood from patients with alopecia areata. The sequenced sample was skin, obtained at week 0. These receptors originate from a human donor with alopecia areata.

This clone was recorded only once. V gene TRBV29-1 combines with J gene TRBJ2-3, with 9 positions matching TRBD2. Unmatched junction bases numbered 7, after V lost 2 bases and J lost 7 bases. Germline CDR1 SQVTM, CDR2 ANQGSEA. The CDR3 contains 14 residues. The CDR3 loop reads CSVERAGGFNTQYF. DNA of the CDR3: TGCAGCGTTGAACGAGCGGGGGGATTTAATACGCAGTATTTT.

The chain employs TRBV13 and TRBJ2-1, with 9 bases lining up with TRBD2. The CDR3 spans 17 residues. CDR1 is PRHDT, CDR2 FYEKMQ, per germline (reference sequence). J was trimmed by 3 bases and V by 0 bases; bases with no gene match: 6. This CDR3 is CASSLGGLARDYNEQFF. The CDR3 nucleotides are TGTGCCAGCAGCTTAGGCGGACTAGCGAGAGACTACAATGAGCAGTTCTTC. The variable domain in full, with the rest retrieved from reference TRBV13 and TRBJ2-1, is AAGVIQSPRHLIKEKRETATLKCYPIPRHDTVYWYQQGPGQDPQFLISFYEKMQSDKGSIPDRFSAQQFSDYHSELNMSSLELGDSALYFCASSLGGLARDYNEQFFGPGTRLTVL.

The chain recombines TRBV30 with TRBJ2-3; 13 bases line up with TRBD2. This CDR3 comprises 14 residues. Trimming took 7 bases from V and 4 from J; bases not matched to a gene: 5. Germline V gene sequence: CDR1 GTSNPN, CDR2 SVGIG (reference sequence). As DNA, the CDR3 is TGTGCCTACCAACTAGCGGGAGGGGCAGATACGCAGTATTTT. Translation gives CAYQLAGGADTQYF.

The V and J genes are TRBV7-9 and TRBJ2-3; a weak D match, TRBD1 (6 bases). Trimming removed 1 base from V and 4 bases from J, with 6 bases in between. Germline values: CDR1 SEHNR, CDR2 FQNEAQ (reference sequence). CDR3 length equals 13 residues. CDR3 sequence (DNA): TGTGCCAGCAGCTTAGACAGGGCAGATACGCAGTATTTT. Protein product: CASSLDRADTQYF.

The chain uses TRBV27 and TRBJ2-2; TRBD2 aligns across 9 bases. CDR3 length: 15 amino acids. V dropped 0 bases and J dropped 6; count of bases not matched to a gene: 2. Per the germline V gene, CDR1 is MNHEY and CDR2 is SMNVEV (reference sequence). The CDR3 protein is CASSLSAGGPGELFF. The DNA of the CDR3 is TGTGCCAGCAGTTTATCCGCGGGAGGGCCCGGGGAGCTGTTTTTT.

A few counts support this clone. V usage is TRBV5-1 and J usage is TRBJ2-3; a weak D match, TRBD1 (6 bases). Trimming took off 3 bases at V and 2 bases at J, with 10 bases between the two ends. CDR3 length: 14 residues. The germline gives CDR1 SGHRS, CDR2 YFSETQ. The CDR3 sequence: CASSSGDNTDTQYF. CDR3 nucleotides: TGCGCCAGCAGCTCCGGGGACAACACAGATACGCAGTATTTT.

This clone was observed a handful of times. The V call is TRBV7-2, the J call TRBJ2-7, with D unclear. This CDR3 has 11 amino acids. The V gene's germline CDR1 is SGHTA and CDR2 FQGNSA. Trimming shortened V by 5 bases and J by 4 bases, and 6 bases separated the two germline ends. CDR3 in amino acids: CASSDRYEQYF. The CDR3 bases are TGTGCCAGCAGCGACCGATACGAGCAGTACTTC.